This section outlines one T cell receptor beta chain sequence together with its context. What it binds is unknown. These data belong to a study of cytomegalovirus exposure and HLA in healthy donors. The PCR contained 60 Vbeta and 13 Jbeta primers. The protocol was immunoSEQ multiplex PCR, while the TCRdb copy is restricted to in-frame clones and leaves out a portion. Here the sample spans approximately 90,000 clones, over 75% being singletons. The germline V gene has CDR1 GTSNPN and CDR2 SVGIG (reference sequence). V was pared by 4 bases and J by 1 base, with 7 bases of the junction left unmatched. The CDR3 totals 15 residues. General observations from the study: In an earlier analysis, in some 500 donors, most V segments appeared productive either ~90% or ~30% of the time.

The material sequenced was PBMCs. The TCR originated in a man aged 40-49 years in good health and CMV-seronegative. This sequence joins TRBV30 and TRBJ2-7, with 10 bases aligning to TRBD1. The CDR3 nucleotides read TGTGCCTGGAACCCTCCGGGACAGGGGTCCTACGAGCAGTACTTC. Residues: CAWNPPGQGSYEQYF.